The present entry profiles one TCR beta chain with its context. The V end was cut by 6 bases, the J end by 4 bases, with 26 bases between. From germline, CDR1 is MDHEN and CDR2 SYDVKM. CDR3 length: 18 amino acids. The data were produced by immunoSEQ multiplex PCR, yet TCRdb's version contains in-frame clones alone and is incomplete. The sample holds about 130,000 clones, 75% to 90% seen once. These data come from a study of blood T cell repertoires in COVID-19. Across the whole study: Samples representing acute and convalescent COVID-19 were sourced from the United States, Italy and Spain. T cells, B-cell-depleted T cells, or PBMCs provided the cDNA or gDNA that served as material.

Sequenced input: peripheral blood. The rearrangement joins TRBV28 to TRBJ2-3; maybe TRBD2 (7 bases). The sequence was collected from a woman aged 50 to 60 who had recovered from COVID-19. This CDR3 is CASSSPRQVGGFSDTQYF. Here the CDR3 DNA reads TGTGCCAGCAGCTCCCCCCGACAGGTGGGGGGGTTTTCAGATACGCAGTATTTT.